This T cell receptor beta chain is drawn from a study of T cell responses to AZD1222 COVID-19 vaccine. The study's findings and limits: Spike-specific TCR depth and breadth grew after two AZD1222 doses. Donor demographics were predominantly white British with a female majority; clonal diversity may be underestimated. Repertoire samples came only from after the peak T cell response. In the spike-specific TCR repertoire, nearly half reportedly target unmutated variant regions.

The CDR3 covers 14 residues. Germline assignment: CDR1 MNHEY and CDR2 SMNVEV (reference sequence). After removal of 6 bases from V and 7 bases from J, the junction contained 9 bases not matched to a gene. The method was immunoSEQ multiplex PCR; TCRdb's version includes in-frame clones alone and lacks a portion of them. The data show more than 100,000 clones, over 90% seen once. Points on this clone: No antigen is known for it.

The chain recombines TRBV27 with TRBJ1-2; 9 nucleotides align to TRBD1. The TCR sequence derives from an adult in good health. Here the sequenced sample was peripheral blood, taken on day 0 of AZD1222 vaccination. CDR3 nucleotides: TGTGCCAGCAGATCGACAGGGGGAAGAAGTGGCTACACCTTC. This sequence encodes CASRSTGGRSGYTF.